These 22 T cell receptor beta chains share one sample of origin, sequenced in a study of early T cells in non-severe SARS-CoV-2 infection. MiXCR, run by TCRdb on the 5' RACE reads, gives a single entry per CDR3 protein. This sample has about 83,000 distinct CDR3 sequences; over 9% occur once, and the top ten carry over 6%. The material sequenced was whole blood. Receptor source: an adult who was a healthcare worker with PCR-confirmed SARS-CoV-2 infection or an uninfected control (not recorded which).

Ten or more counts support this clonotype. V gene TRBV7-6 combines with J gene TRBJ1-3; D not resolved. Germline-derived CDR1 and CDR2 are SGHVS and FNYEAQ. The V end was cut by 5 bases, the J end by 4 bases, with 9 bases between. The CDR3 has 13 residues. CDR3 in amino acids: CASSQTAGNTIYF. The CDR3 DNA follows: TGTGCCAGCAGCCAAACCGCAGGAAACACCATATATTTT.

The sample holds a few counts of this clonotype. The chain links TRBV5-4 to TRBJ2-2; 8 positions agree with TRBD2. V shed 0 bases and J 15 bases; nucleotides not matched to a gene: 19. Looked up from germline, CDR1 is SGHNT and CDR2 is YYREEE (reference sequence). The CDR3 has 17 residues. The CDR3 DNA follows: TGTGCCAGCAGCTTGGACGGGAGGGAGAACACCGGGGAGCTGTTGTTTTTT. Amino acid sequence: CASSLDGRENTGELLFF.

This clonotype has only a few counts. The chain joins TRBV7-2 to TRBJ2-3, with D possibly called TRBD1 or TRBD2 (5 bases each). The germline gives CDR1 SGHTA, CDR2 FQGNSA. The ends were cut back, 0 bases at V and 3 bases at J, with 13 bases in the middle. CDR3 size: 16 residues. The CDR3 nucleotides read TGTGCCAGCAGCTTAGCCCTAGCAAGGGGTACAGATACGCAGTATTTT. Amino acids: CASSLALARGTDTQYF.

This clonotype was seen a few times. The chain employs TRBV29-1 and TRBJ2-3, with 10 nucleotides matching TRBD2. This CDR3 contains 14 residues. Germline values: CDR1 SQVTM, CDR2 ANQGSEA. V lost 6 bases to trimming and J lost 2 bases; unmatched junction nucleotides: 5. The chain's CDR3 is CSVPSGRATDTQYF. The CDR3 nucleotides are TGCAGCGTCCCTAGCGGGAGAGCCACAGATACGCAGTATTTT.

This clonotype was recorded at least ten times. V usage is TRBV27 and J usage is TRBJ2-7, with a tentative D call TRBD1 (6 bases). V was shortened by 2 bases and J by 2 bases, with 10 bases between the two germline ends. CDR3 length: 14 amino acids. Per the germline V gene, CDR1 is MNHEY and CDR2 is SMNVEV (reference sequence). This chain's CDR3 is CASSLEGQAYEQYF. In DNA, the CDR3 is TGTGCCAGCAGTTTAGAGGGACAAGCCTACGAGCAGTACTTC.

This clonotype has more than one count but fewer than ten. The chain couples TRBV29-1 to TRBJ2-3; TRBD2 matches 7 bases. Germline lookup yields CDR1 SQVTM and CDR2 ANQGSEA. This CDR3 region has 12 residues. J was trimmed by 11 bases and V by 5 bases; bases with no gene match: 10. The CDR3 here is CSVSPTSLMQYF. DNA of the CDR3: TGCAGCGTTTCACCGACTAGCCTTATGCAGTATTTT.

The chain uses TRBV7-8 and TRBJ2-1, with TRBD1 as a possible D gene (7 bases). This CDR3 has 15 amino acids. Germline values: CDR1 SGHVS, CDR2 FQNEAQ. Trimming removed 7 bases from V and 10 bases from J, with 23 bases in between. The DNA for the CDR3 is TGTGCCAGCACCACTGGACTGCCCGGAGGGGGCGAGCAGTTCTTC. As protein: CASTTGLPGGGEQFF.

This clonotype was seen more than once but under ten times. The rearrangement uses TRBV19 and TRBJ2-7; D is uncertain. Per germline, CDR1 LNHDA and CDR2 SQIVND (reference sequence). CDR3 length: 13 amino acids. V was cut by 5 bases and J by 9 bases, with 17 bases left in between. As DNA, the CDR3 is TGTGCCAGTAGTGCACGGACGAGAGATGTGCAGTACTTC. It encodes CASSARTRDVQYF.

This clonotype was picked up a small number of times. V is TRBV24-1 and J is TRBJ1-5; D uncertain. V dropped 8 bases and J dropped 0 bases, with 4 bases sitting between them. The CDR3 consists of 12 residues. CDR1 is KGHDR and CDR2 is SFDVKD in the germline V gene. CDR3 amino acids: CATNFSNQPQHF. The CDR3 nucleotides read TGTGCCACCAACTTTAGCAATCAGCCCCAGCATTTT.

This clonotype was seen only a few times. The chain joins TRBV2 to TRBJ1-3; 7 bases match TRBD1. The junction had 7 bases not matched to a gene; V was cut back by 6 bases and J by 2 bases. The CDR3 sequence is 15 residues long. The germline V gene encodes CDR1 SNHLY and CDR2 FYNNEI. The CDR3: CASRRQGGTGNTIYF. CDR3 sequence (DNA): TGTGCCAGCAGAAGACAGGGAGGTACTGGAAACACCATATATTTT.

This clonotype showed up many times. The chain has TRBV12-3 or TRBV12-4 and TRBJ1-5, with D unresolved. The ends were cut back, 6 bases at V and 0 bases at J, with 6 bases in the middle. The CDR3 runs to 13 residues. In nucleotides, the CDR3 is TGTGCCAGCAGACCCTATAGCAATCAGCCCCAGCATTTT. This translates into CASRPYSNQPQHF.

This clonotype was counted at least ten times. The chain links TRBV5-6 to TRBJ2-5; 9 nucleotides agree with TRBD2. Germline CDR1 reads SGHDT; CDR2 reads YYEEEE. This CDR3 comprises 15 residues. With 4 bases clipped from V and 5 bases from J, the junction kept 9 bases outside the gene matches. CDR3 protein: CASSEIAGVRETQYF. Written as DNA, the CDR3 is TGTGCCAGCAGCGAGATAGCGGGAGTCCGGGAGACCCAGTACTTC.

This sequence joins TRBV20-1 and TRBJ1-4; D perhaps matches TRBD1 (6 bases). The V gene's germline CDR1 is DFQATT and CDR2 SNEGSKA (reference sequence). V lost 4 bases to trimming and J lost 7 bases, with 13 bases between them. The CDR3 has 13 residues. The CDR3 region is CSATTGFTEKLFF. The DNA for the CDR3 is TGCAGTGCTACTACAGGGTTTACTGAAAAACTGTTTTTT.

This clonotype has a handful of counts. V and J are TRBV7-9 and TRBJ2-3; D gene uncertain. In germline, CDR1 is SEHNR, CDR2 FQNEAQ (reference sequence). CDR3 length equals 12 residues. Trimming shortened V by 7 bases and J by 6 bases, and 11 bases separated the two germline ends. The CDR3 sequence: CASTTPFDTQYF. The CDR3 nucleotides read TGTGCCAGCACCACCCCCTTTGATACGCAGTATTTT.

The chain uses TRBV20-1 and TRBJ2-3; D may match TRBD1 or TRBD2 (5 bases each). In germline, CDR1 is DFQATT, CDR2 SNEGSKA (reference sequence). Trimming removed 0 bases from V and 2 bases from J, with 9 bases in between. The CDR3 covers 14 residues. CDR3 DNA sequence: TGCAGTGCTAGAGAACTGGGACCCACAGATACGCAGTATTTT. Protein sequence: CSARELGPTDTQYF.

This clonotype appeared many times. The rearrangement uses TRBV29-1 and TRBJ1-2; D might be TRBD1 (5 bases). Germline CDR1 SQVTM, CDR2 ANQGSEA. V shed 7 bases and J shed 8 bases, with 20 bases lying between them. This CDR3 region has 13 residues. The CDR3 DNA reads TGCAGCGAATTACGGGTCTCCCAGGGAGGCTACACCTTC. Protein: CSELRVSQGGYTF.

This clonotype was counted only a few times. The chain carries TRBV5-1 and TRBJ2-3; D assignment may be TRBD1 or TRBD2 (5 bases each). Per the germline V gene, CDR1 is SGHRS and CDR2 is YFSETQ. The V gene lost 0 bases and the J gene lost 2 bases, with 13 bases spanning the gap. CDR3 length: 16 amino acids. The CDR3 here is CASSLAFGGATDTQYF. In DNA form, the CDR3 reads TGCGCCAGCAGCTTGGCGTTTGGGGGAGCCACAGATACGCAGTATTTT.

This clonotype occurred many times. The chain links TRBV7-9 to TRBJ2-2; unclear D gene. Germline values: CDR1 SEHNR, CDR2 FQNEAQ (reference sequence). The ends were cut back, 1 base at V and 1 base at J, with 13 bases in the middle. The CDR3 consists of 17 residues. The CDR3 bases are TGTGCCAGCAGCTTAGAAAAGAGGTCAGGGAACACCGGGGAGCTGTTTTTT. Protein sequence: CASSLEKRSGNTGELFF.

V and J are TRBV20-1 and TRBJ2-7; 10 bases align to TRBD2. Germline CDR1 and CDR2: DFQATT and SNEGSKA (reference sequence). The CDR3 is 18 residues long. V lost 0 bases to trimming and J lost 4 bases; unmatched junction nucleotides: 15. CDR3 in amino acids: CSARDLTSGNVLGYEQYF. In DNA form, the CDR3 reads TGCAGTGCTAGAGATCTTACTAGCGGGAACGTACTTGGGTACGAGCAGTACTTC.

The J gene is TRBJ2-7, the V gene TRBV5-1; 7 nucleotides align to TRBD2. The CDR3 is made up of 13 amino acids. Germline V gene sequence: CDR1 SGHRS, CDR2 YFSETQ. J was trimmed by 6 bases and V by 4 bases; bases with no gene match: 7. In nucleotides, the CDR3 is TGCGCCAGCAGCAAACTAGCGTCCGTCGAGCAGTACTTC. Its translation is CASSKLASVEQYF. Combining the CDR3 with reference TRBV5-1 and TRBJ2-7 gives the whole variable domain KAGVTQTPRYLIKTRGQQVTLSCSPISGHRSVSWYQQTPGQGLQFLFEYFSETQRNKGNFPGRFSGRQFSNSRSEMNVSTLELGDSALYLCASSKLASVEQYFGPGTRLTVT.

The gene calls are TRBV21-1 and TRBJ2-7. TRBV21-1 is flagged as a pseudogene. CDR3 length: 13 amino acids. The CDR3 bases are TGTGCCAGCACCTTCGCAGCTACGGACGAGCAGTACTTC. Protein: CASTFAATDEQYF.

The rearrangement uses TRBV5-6 and TRBJ2-1; maybe TRBD1 (5 bases). CDR1 and CDR2 (germline): SGHDT, YYEEEE. This CDR3 region has 14 residues. V dropped 4 bases and J dropped 0 bases, with 8 bases sitting between them. The CDR3 sequence: CASSLDISYNEQFF. DNA of the CDR3: TGTGCCAGCAGCCTGGACATCTCCTACAATGAGCAGTTCTTC.